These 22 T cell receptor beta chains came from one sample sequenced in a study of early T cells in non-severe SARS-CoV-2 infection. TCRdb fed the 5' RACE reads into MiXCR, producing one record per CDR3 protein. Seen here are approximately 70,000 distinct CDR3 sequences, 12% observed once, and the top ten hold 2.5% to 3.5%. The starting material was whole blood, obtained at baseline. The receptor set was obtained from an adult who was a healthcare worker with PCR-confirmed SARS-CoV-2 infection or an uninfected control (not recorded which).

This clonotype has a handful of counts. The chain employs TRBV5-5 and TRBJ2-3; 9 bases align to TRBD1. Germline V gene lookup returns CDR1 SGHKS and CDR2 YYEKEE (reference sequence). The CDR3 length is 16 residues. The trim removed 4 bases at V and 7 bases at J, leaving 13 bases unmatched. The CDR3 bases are TGTGCCAGCAGCCCGAGACAGGGGGAGGGTGTGCATACGCAGTATTTT. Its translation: CASSPRQGEGVHTQYF.

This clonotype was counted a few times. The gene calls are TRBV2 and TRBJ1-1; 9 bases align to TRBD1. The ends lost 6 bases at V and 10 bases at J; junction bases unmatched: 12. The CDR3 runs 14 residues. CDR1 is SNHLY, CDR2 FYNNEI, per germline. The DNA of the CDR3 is TGTGCCAGCAGAGCGCAACAGGGGGCGGTGGCAGCTTTCTTT. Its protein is CASRAQQGAVAAFF.

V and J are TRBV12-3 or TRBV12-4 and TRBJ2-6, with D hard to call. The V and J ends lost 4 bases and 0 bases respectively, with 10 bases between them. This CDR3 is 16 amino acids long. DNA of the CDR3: TGTGCCAGCAGTTACAGCTCCCCCTCTGGGGCCAACGTCCTGACTTTC. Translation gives CASSYSSPSGANVLTF.

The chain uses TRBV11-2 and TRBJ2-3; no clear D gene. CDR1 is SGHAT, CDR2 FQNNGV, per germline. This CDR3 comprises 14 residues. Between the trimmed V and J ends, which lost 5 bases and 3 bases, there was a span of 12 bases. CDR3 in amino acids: CASSPSVKTDTQYF. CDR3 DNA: TGTGCCAGCAGCCCAAGCGTCAAGACAGATACGCAGTATTTT.

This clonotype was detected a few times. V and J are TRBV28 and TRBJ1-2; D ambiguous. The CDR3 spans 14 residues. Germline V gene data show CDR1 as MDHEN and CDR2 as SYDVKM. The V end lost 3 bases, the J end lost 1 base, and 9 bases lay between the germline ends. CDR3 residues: CASSLPDLNYGYTF. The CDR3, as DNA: TGTGCCAGCAGTTTGCCCGACCTTAACTATGGCTACACCTTC.

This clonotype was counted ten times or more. CDR3 loop: CSATYGTTTDEKLFF. DNA for the CDR3: TGCAGTGCAACCTACGGGACAACCACTGATGAAAAACTGTTTTTT. The chain is built from TRBV20-1 and TRBJ1-4; the D gene is possibly TRBD1 (6 bases). CDR3 size: 15 residues. Germline V CDR1 and CDR2: DFQATT, SNEGSKA (reference sequence). The ends were cut back, 6 bases at V and 6 bases at J, with 20 bases in the middle.

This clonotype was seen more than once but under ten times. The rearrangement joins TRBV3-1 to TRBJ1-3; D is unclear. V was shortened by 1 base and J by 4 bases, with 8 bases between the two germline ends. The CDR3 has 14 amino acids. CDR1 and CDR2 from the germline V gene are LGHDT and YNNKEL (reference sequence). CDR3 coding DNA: TGTGCCAGCAGCCAAGGGGGATTCGGAAACACCATATATTTT. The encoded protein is CASSQGGFGNTIYF.

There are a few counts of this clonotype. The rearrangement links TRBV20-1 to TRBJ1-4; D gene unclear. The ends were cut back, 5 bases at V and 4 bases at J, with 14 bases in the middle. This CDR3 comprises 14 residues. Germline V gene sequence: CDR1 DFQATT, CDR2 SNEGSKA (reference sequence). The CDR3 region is CSAPKDHYNEKLFF. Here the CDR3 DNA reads TGCAGTGCTCCGAAGGACCACTATAATGAAAAACTGTTTTTT.

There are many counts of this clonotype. CDR3 amino acids: CASSLMALGGKNIQYF. For the CDR3, the DNA is TGTGCCAGCAGTTTAATGGCTCTGGGAGGCAAAAACATTCAGTACTTC. The rearrangement links TRBV28 to TRBJ2-4; D is possibly TRBD2 (6 bases). V was trimmed by 2 bases and J by 3 bases, leaving 14 bases between them. Germline assignment: CDR1 MDHEN and CDR2 SYDVKM. This CDR3 is built from 16 residues.

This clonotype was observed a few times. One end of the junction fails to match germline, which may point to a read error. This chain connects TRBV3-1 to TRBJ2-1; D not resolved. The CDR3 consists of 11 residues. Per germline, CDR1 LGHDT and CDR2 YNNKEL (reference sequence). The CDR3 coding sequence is TGTGCCAGCAGCCAAGGAAGGGCGACGGTCTTC. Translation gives CASSQGRATVF.

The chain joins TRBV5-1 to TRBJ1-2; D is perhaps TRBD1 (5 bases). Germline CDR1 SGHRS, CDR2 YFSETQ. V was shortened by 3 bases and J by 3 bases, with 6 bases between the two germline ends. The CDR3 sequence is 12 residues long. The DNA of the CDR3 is TGCGCCAGCAGCTGGGACGACTATGGCTACACCTTC. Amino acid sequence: CASSWDDYGYTF.

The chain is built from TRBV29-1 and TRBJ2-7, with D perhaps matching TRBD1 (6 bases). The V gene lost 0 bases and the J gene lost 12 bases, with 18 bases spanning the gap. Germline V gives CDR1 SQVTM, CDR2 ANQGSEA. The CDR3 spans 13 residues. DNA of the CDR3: TGCAGCGTTGAAGAGCCAGCCGGGACAAGGCGGTACTTC. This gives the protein CSVEEPAGTRRYF.

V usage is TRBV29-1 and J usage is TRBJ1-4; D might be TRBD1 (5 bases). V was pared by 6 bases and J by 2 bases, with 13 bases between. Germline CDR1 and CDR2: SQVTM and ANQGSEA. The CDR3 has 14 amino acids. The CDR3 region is CSVGDRYTNEKLFF. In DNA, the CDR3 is TGCAGCGTGGGGGACCGATACACTAATGAAAAACTGTTTTTT.

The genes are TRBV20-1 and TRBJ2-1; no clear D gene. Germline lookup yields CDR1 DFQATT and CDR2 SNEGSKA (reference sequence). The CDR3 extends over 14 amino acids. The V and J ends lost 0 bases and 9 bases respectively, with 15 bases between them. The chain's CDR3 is CSARDRWTVGEQFF. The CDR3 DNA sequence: TGCAGTGCTAGAGACAGGTGGACCGTTGGTGAGCAGTTCTTC.

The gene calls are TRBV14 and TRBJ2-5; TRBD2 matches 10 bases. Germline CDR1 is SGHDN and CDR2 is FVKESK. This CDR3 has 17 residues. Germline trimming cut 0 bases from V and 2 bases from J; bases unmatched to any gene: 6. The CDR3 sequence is CASSQDLLAGPQETQYF. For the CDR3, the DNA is TGTGCCAGCAGCCAAGATCTACTAGCGGGGCCTCAAGAGACCCAGTACTTC. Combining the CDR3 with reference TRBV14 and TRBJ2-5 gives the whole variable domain EAGVTQFPSHSVIEKGQTVTLRCDPISGHDNLYWYRRVMGKEIKFLLHFVKESKQDESGMPNNRFLAERTGGTYSTLKVQPAELEDSGVYFCASSQDLLAGPQETQYFGPGTRLLVL.

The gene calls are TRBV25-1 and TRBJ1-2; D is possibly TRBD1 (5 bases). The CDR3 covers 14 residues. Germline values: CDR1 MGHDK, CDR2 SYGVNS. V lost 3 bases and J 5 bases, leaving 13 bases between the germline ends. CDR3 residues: CASSEAGRIYGYTF. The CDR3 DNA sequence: TGTGCCAGCAGTGAGGCGGGACGAATATATGGCTACACCTTC.

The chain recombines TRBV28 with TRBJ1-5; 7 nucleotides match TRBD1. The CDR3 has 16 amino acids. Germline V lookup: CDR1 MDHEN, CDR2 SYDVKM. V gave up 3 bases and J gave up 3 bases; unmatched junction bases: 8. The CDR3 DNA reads TGTGCCAGCAGTTTCGTACGGGACAGACCCAATCAGCCCCAGCATTTT. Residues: CASSFVRDRPNQPQHF.

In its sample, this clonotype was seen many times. CDR3 sequence: CASSPQDREGGYTF. Written as DNA, the CDR3 is TGCGCCAGCAGCCCGCAGGACAGGGAGGGCGGCTACACCTTC. The chain uses TRBV4-1 and TRBJ1-2; 8 bases are shared with TRBD1. The CDR3 contains 14 residues. J gave up 8 bases and V 4 bases, and 9 bases lay outside the gene matches. Germline CDR1 and CDR2: MGHRA and YSYEKL.

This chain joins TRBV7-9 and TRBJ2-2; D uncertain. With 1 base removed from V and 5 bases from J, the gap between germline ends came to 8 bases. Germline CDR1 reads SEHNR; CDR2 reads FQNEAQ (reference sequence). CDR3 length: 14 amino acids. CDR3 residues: CASSLEVETGELFF. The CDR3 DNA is TGTGCCAGCAGCTTAGAGGTCGAGACCGGGGAGCTGTTTTTT.

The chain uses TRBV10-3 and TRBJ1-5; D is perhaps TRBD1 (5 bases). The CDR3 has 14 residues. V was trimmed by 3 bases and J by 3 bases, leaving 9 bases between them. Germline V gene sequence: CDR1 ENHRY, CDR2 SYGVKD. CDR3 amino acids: CAISDGRVNQPQHF. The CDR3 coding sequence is TGTGCCATCAGTGACGGCAGGGTCAATCAGCCCCAGCATTTT.

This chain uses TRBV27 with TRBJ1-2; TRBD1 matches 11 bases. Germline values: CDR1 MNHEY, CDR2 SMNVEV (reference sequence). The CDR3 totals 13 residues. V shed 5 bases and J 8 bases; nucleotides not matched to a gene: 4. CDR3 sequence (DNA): TGTGCCAGCAGTAGGACAGGGGGCTTAGGCTACACCTTC. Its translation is CASSRTGGLGYTF.

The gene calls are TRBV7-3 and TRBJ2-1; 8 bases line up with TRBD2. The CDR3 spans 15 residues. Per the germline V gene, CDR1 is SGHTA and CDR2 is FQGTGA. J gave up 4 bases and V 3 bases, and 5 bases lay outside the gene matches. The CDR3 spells CASSFTSGPYNEQFF. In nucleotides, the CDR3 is TGTGCCAGCAGCTTTACTAGCGGACCGTACAATGAGCAGTTCTTC.